The clone carrying this TCR beta chain has more than one count but fewer than ten. The data were obtained in a study of response to subunit inactivated influenza vaccine. Using its own MiXCR run on the RT-PCR reads, TCRdb lists one record per CDR3 protein. This repertoire shows 700,000 to 900,000 distinct CDR3 sequences, about 20% found once; its top ten account for 10%. Looked up from germline, CDR1 is ENHRY and CDR2 is SYGVKD. The CDR3 is made up of 16 amino acids. The junction had 2 bases not matched to a gene; V was cut back by 4 bases and J by 0 bases. The TCR was taken from a man aged 50 to 60 who received an inactivated influenza vaccine. The rearrangement joins TRBV10-3 to TRBJ2-6, with 8 bases fitting TRBD1. The sample was PBMCs from blood, taken 5 days after vaccination. Here the CDR3 DNA reads TGTGCCATCAGTGGACAGGGGATCTCTGGGGCCAACGTCCTGACTTTC. Protein: CAISGQGISGANVLTF.